Shown below are 28 T cell receptor beta chains from a single sample sequenced in a study of control samples from healthy donors and cancer patients. TCRdb keeps only in-frame clones here, not all; method: immunoSEQ multiplex PCR. The table lists around 30,000 clones, approximately 91% of them singletons, with around an eighth in the top ten. The material sequenced was PBMCs. The receptors originated from a man in his fifties or sixties with lung cancer.

This chain connects TRBV21-1 to TRBJ1-1. TRBV21-1 is shown as a pseudogene. This CDR3 spans 15 amino acids. The CDR3 protein is CASSVPRTLRAEAFF. CDR3 nucleotide sequence: TGTGCCAGCAGCGTCCCTAGGACCTTGCGCGCTGAAGCTTTCTTT.

V usage is TRBV6-6 and J usage is TRBJ2-7; D remains unclear. Trimming took 2 bases from V and 1 from J, leaving 3 bases between them. Germline CDR1 reads MNHNY; CDR2 reads SVGAGI (reference sequence). The CDR3 loop spans 12 amino acids. The CDR3 sequence: CASSYSSYEQYF. The CDR3 coding sequence is TGTGCCAGCAGTTACAGTTCCTACGAGCAGTACTTC.

The count of this clone is one. The chain recombines TRBV29-1 with TRBJ1-3, with a possible D match to TRBD1 (6 bases). This CDR3 has 13 residues. Trimming left V 3 bases short and J 2 bases short, with 8 bases between. CDR1 and CDR2 from the germline V gene are SQVTM and ANQGSEA. The CDR3 spells CSVDGQTGNTIYF. The CDR3 bases are TGCAGCGTTGACGGACAGACTGGAAACACCATATATTTT.

The chain couples TRBV2 to TRBJ1-5, with TRBD1 matching 7 bases. J gave up 3 bases and V 5 bases, and 7 bases lay outside the gene matches. The germline V gene has CDR1 SNHLY and CDR2 FYNNEI. The CDR3 is made up of 15 amino acids. DNA for the CDR3: TGTGCCAGCAGTCCCCGGACAGGTCCCAATCAGCCCCAGCATTTT. Translated: CASSPRTGPNQPQHF. Filled out from reference TRBV2 and TRBJ1-5, the complete variable domain reads EPEVTQTPSHQVTQMGQEVILRCVPISNHLYFYWYRQILGQKVEFLVSFYNNEISEKSEIFDDQFSVERPDGSNFTLKIRSTKLEDSAMYFCASSPRTGPNQPQHFGDGTRLSIL.

This clone is a singleton in its sample. The CDR3 reads CASSQSGGSYNEQFF. CDR3 DNA sequence: TGTGCCAGCAGCCAGAGCGGGGGCTCCTACAATGAGCAGTTCTTC. This chain links TRBV6-6 with TRBJ2-1; 8 nucleotides align to TRBD2. There are 15 residues in the CDR3. Germline CDR1 MNHNY, CDR2 SVGAGI (reference sequence). V was pared by 6 bases and J by 0 bases, with 4 bases of the junction left unmatched.

The V gene is TRBV5-1, the J gene TRBJ2-2, with D perhaps matching TRBD2 (6 bases). Trimming took 7 bases from V and 5 from J, leaving 9 bases between them. Germline CDR1 and CDR2: SGHRS and YFSETQ. The CDR3 contains 12 residues. The CDR3: CASGGETGELFF. In DNA form, the CDR3 reads TGCGCCAGCGGAGGGGAGACCGGGGAGCTGTTTTTT. Full variable domain (missing parts from reference TRBV5-1 and TRBJ2-2): KAGVTQTPRYLIKTRGQQVTLSCSPISGHRSVSWYQQTPGQGLQFLFEYFSETQRNKGNFPGRFSGRQFSNSRSEMNVSTLELGDSALYLCASGGETGELFFGEGSRLTVL.

J is TRBJ1-1 and V is TRBV24-1; D is possibly TRBD1 (6 bases). The CDR3 contains 13 residues. With 12 bases removed from V and 9 bases from J, the gap between germline ends came to 22 bases. Germline CDR1 reads KGHDR; CDR2 reads SFDVKD. CDR3 nucleotide sequence: TGTGCCTCACAAGACAGGTGGAGAGAGAAAGCTTTCTTT. This codes for CASQDRWREKAFF.

This chain connects TRBV18 to TRBJ1-2; D unclear. Between the trimmed V and J ends, which lost 2 bases and 6 bases, there was a span of 22 bases. CDR3 length equals 17 residues. The germline gives CDR1 KGHSH, CDR2 LQKENI. DNA of the CDR3: TGTGCCAGCTCACCAGATCTCTCTCCGGGGTCAGCGGATGGCTACACCTTC. Its protein product is CASSPDLSPGSADGYTF.

This chain links TRBV12-5 with TRBJ2-5; 7 bases match TRBD1. The V gene's germline CDR1 is LGHNT and CDR2 FRNRAP. V lost 6 bases, J lost 2 bases, and 3 bases stayed unmatched. This CDR3 has 13 residues. In nucleotides, the CDR3 is TGTGCTAGTGGCCGGGACAGTCAAGAGACCCAGTACTTC. Translating gives CASGRDSQETQYF. Combining the CDR3 with reference TRBV12-5 and TRBJ2-5 gives the whole variable domain DARVTQTPRHKVTEMGQEVTMRCQPILGHNTVFWYRQTMMQGLELLAYFRNRAPLDDSGMPKDRFSAEMPDATLATLKIQPSEPRDSAVYFCASGRDSQETQYFGPGTRLLVL.

V is TRBV6-2 or TRBV6-3 and J is TRBJ2-5, with a tentative D call TRBD1 (5 bases). The CDR3 extends over 15 amino acids. Germline CDR1 and CDR2: MNHEY and SVGEGT. The V gene lost 2 bases and the J gene lost 2 bases, with 12 bases spanning the gap. CDR3 sequence: CASSYGPTDQETQYF. CDR3 DNA: TGTGCCAGCAGTTACGGACCGACAGATCAAGAGACCCAGTACTTC.

The J gene is TRBJ2-7, the V gene TRBV10-3; the D is unclear. The ends were cut back, 2 bases at V and 0 bases at J, with 8 bases in the middle. The germline gives CDR1 ENHRY, CDR2 SYGVKD. The CDR3 sequence is 14 residues long. CDR3: CAISETVSSYEQYF. The CDR3 DNA is TGTGCCATCAGTGAGACAGTTAGCTCCTACGAGCAGTACTTC.

About this clone itself: One junction end does not reproduce the germline sequence, and a read error may be involved. In DNA form, the CDR3 reads TGCGCCACCAGCCGACCACAGGGTTCCATAATGAACACTGAAGCTTTCTTT. The encoded protein is CATSRPQGSIMNTEAFF. The chain joins TRBV4-3 to TRBJ1-1; D may be TRBD1 (6 bases). The germline gives CDR1 LGHNA, CDR2 YSLEER. This CDR3 comprises 17 residues.

The CDR3 protein is CASHLRTTNEKLFF. The CDR3 nucleotides read TGTGCCAGCCATTTGAGAACGACTAATGAAAAACTGTTTTTT. The chain joins TRBV5-5 to TRBJ1-4; no reliable D call. The CDR3 is made up of 14 amino acids. The ends were cut back, 7 bases at V and 2 bases at J, with 12 bases in the middle. Germline lookup yields CDR1 SGHKS and CDR2 YYEKEE (reference sequence).

There are a few counts of this clone. The chain combines TRBV9 with TRBJ2-7, with 9 bases aligning to TRBD2. The CDR3 length is 14 residues. Germline values: CDR1 SGDLS, CDR2 YYNGEE. V dropped 0 bases and J dropped 6; count of bases not matched to a gene: 4. The CDR3 spells CASSVEASGIEQYF. The CDR3 DNA sequence: TGTGCCAGCAGCGTAGAGGCTAGCGGGATCGAGCAGTACTTC.

V and J are TRBV4-2 and TRBJ2-3; a possible D gene is TRBD1 (6 bases). This CDR3 has 16 residues. Germline CDR1 reads LGHNA; CDR2 reads YNFKEQ. Trimming removed 4 bases at V and 0 bases at J, with 14 bases between. The CDR3 nucleotides are TGTGCCAGCAGCCCTCAACGAGGGGGAAGCACAGATACGCAGTATTTT. Its translation is CASSPQRGGSTDTQYF.

The V gene is TRBV6-6, the J gene TRBJ1-2; possibly TRBD1 for D (5 bases). Germline-derived CDR1 and CDR2 are MNHNY and SVGAGI (reference sequence). Between the trimmed V and J ends, which lost 7 bases and 8 bases, there was a span of 17 bases. The CDR3 loop spans 13 amino acids. Here the CDR3 DNA reads TGTGCCAGCAACCCCGTTTCAGGGTACGGCTACACCTTC. This codes for CASNPVSGYGYTF.

The genes are TRBV5-1 and TRBJ2-6; the match to TRBD1 covers 8 bases. This CDR3 comprises 21 residues. Germline V gives CDR1 SGHRS, CDR2 YFSETQ. V shed 4 bases, J shed 2 bases, and the junction held 20 bases outside the gene matches. In DNA form, the CDR3 reads TGCGCCAGCAGCACTTGGGGCAGGGGGCGGACGGATTTCGCTGGGGCCAACGTCCTGACTTTC. This sequence encodes CASSTWGRGRTDFAGANVLTF. The whole variable domain, remainder taken from reference TRBV5-1 and TRBJ2-6, is KAGVTQTPRYLIKTRGQQVTLSCSPISGHRSVSWYQQTPGQGLQFLFEYFSETQRNKGNFPGRFSGRQFSNSRSEMNVSTLELGDSALYLCASSTWGRGRTDFAGANVLTFGAGSRLTVL.

V and J are TRBV11-2 and TRBJ2-7, with 7 positions matching TRBD1. CDR3 size: 15 residues. Germline CDR1 is SGHAT and CDR2 is FQNNGV. V shed 6 bases, J shed 2 bases, and the junction held 10 bases outside the gene matches. This CDR3 is CASRPITGTAYEQYF. The CDR3 DNA is TGTGCCAGCAGACCAATCACCGGGACAGCCTACGAGCAGTACTTC.

The chain is built from TRBV25-1 and TRBJ2-1; possibly TRBD2 for D (7 bases). V was pared by 4 bases and J by 4 bases, with 14 bases between. This CDR3 has 15 residues. Germline CDR1 MGHDK, CDR2 SYGVNS. CDR3 protein: CASSGGRGPYNEQFF. The CDR3 bases are TGTGCCAGCAGTGGTGGGCGGGGGCCTTACAATGAGCAGTTCTTC.

The chain links TRBV19 to TRBJ2-7; no reliable D call. The V gene lost 7 bases and the J gene lost 2 bases, with 15 bases spanning the gap. There are 14 residues in the CDR3. Germline V gene sequence: CDR1 LNHDA, CDR2 SQIVND (reference sequence). The CDR3 DNA follows: TGTGCCAGTACCTCGCGGACGGAGCCCTACGAGCAGTACTTC. It specifies CASTSRTEPYEQYF.

The chain combines TRBV4-3 with TRBJ2-7, with D unclear. Germline V gene data show CDR1 as LGHNA and CDR2 as YSLEER. The CDR3 is 14 residues long. The V end lost 5 bases, the J end lost 3 bases, and 14 bases lay between the germline ends. This chain's CDR3 is CASSYGTVDYEQYF. The CDR3 DNA reads as TGCGCCAGCAGCTACGGTACTGTGGACTACGAGCAGTACTTC.

The chain carries TRBV11-2 and TRBJ1-3; D is undetermined. In germline, CDR1 is SGHAT, CDR2 FQNNGV. Trimming shortened V by 5 bases and J by 1 base, and 9 bases separated the two germline ends. CDR3 length: 14 amino acids. CDR3 loop: CASSPAGSGNTIYF. As DNA, the CDR3 is TGTGCCAGCAGCCCCGCAGGTTCTGGAAACACCATATATTTT.

The chain carries TRBV7-2 and TRBJ1-5; 7 positions agree with TRBD1. The CDR3 has 14 residues. The V and J ends lost 5 bases and 7 bases, in that order; junction bases with no gene match: 8. In germline, CDR1 is SGHTA, CDR2 FQGNSA. CDR3 sequence (DNA): TGTGCCAGCAGCCCAAACAGGGGCGAGCAGCCCCAGCATTTT. It translates to CASSPNRGEQPQHF.

A few counts support this clone. The chain uses TRBV7-2 and TRBJ2-7; TRBD1 matches at 7 bases. Germline trimming cut 5 bases from V and 3 bases from J; bases unmatched to any gene: 10. The CDR3 consists of 15 residues. Germline lookup yields CDR1 SGHTA and CDR2 FQGNSA. The CDR3 DNA follows: TGTGCCAGCAGCCCCGACAGGGAATACGGCTACGAGCAGTACTTC. Its translation: CASSPDREYGYEQYF.

The chain carries TRBV9 and TRBJ1-4; D perhaps matches TRBD1 (5 bases). Germline CDR1 and CDR2: SGDLS and YYNGEE. The CDR3 runs 15 residues. Trimming cost V 3 bases and J 7 bases, with 16 bases left between them. The CDR3 protein is CASSAPGVGSEKLFF. CDR3 bases: TGTGCCAGCAGCGCCCCGGGGGTTGGAAGTGAAAAACTGTTTTTT. Full variable domain (outside the CDR3, taken from reference TRBV9 and TRBJ1-4): DSGVTQTPKHLITATGQRVTLRCSPRSGDLSVYWYQQSLDQGLQFLIQYYNGEERAKGNILERFSAQQFPDLHSELNLSSLELGDSALYFCASSAPGVGSEKLFFGSGTQLSVL.

The chain couples TRBV13 to TRBJ2-7, with 11 bases aligning to TRBD1. With V trimmed by 3 bases and J by 6 bases, 4 bases remained unmatched. The length of the CDR3 is 14 residues. Germline V gene data show CDR1 as PRHDT and CDR2 as FYEKMQ (reference sequence). CDR3: CASSFGQGAAEQYF. The CDR3 coding sequence is TGTGCCAGCAGCTTTGGACAGGGGGCCGCCGAGCAGTACTTC.

The rearrangement links TRBV7-3 to TRBJ1-1; 7 bases are a match to TRBD1. V was pared by 2 bases and J by 1 base, with 7 bases of the junction left unmatched. Germline-derived CDR1 and CDR2 are SGHTA and FQGTGA. This CDR3 comprises 16 residues. The DNA of the CDR3 is TGTGCCAGCAGCTTAGTTTGGGACAGAGAGAACACTGAAGCTTTCTTT. Translation: CASSLVWDRENTEAFF.

The chain joins TRBV4-1 to TRBJ1-2, with D possibly being TRBD1 (6 bases). Trimming took 5 bases from V and 4 from J, leaving 20 bases between them. This CDR3 comprises 16 residues. Per germline, CDR1 MGHRA and CDR2 YSYEKL. The CDR3 nucleotides read TGCGCCAGCAGCGAAGGCCAGGGGAAGAAGATCTATGGCTACACCTTC. Its protein product is CASSEGQGKKIYGYTF.